The entry that follows covers one T cell receptor (beta chain) sequence. No antigen is known for it. Sample time point: newly diagnosed GD, antithyroid drugs for less than 3 months. The authors made the TCR library using RNA they extracted from PBMCs. The sample is drawn from a study of regulatory T cells in long-lasting Graves disease. Study overall: Antithyroid drugs had been taken under 3 months by newly diagnosed Graves' patients. Study-wide findings and caveats: Since the sample size was small, accuracy may have been reduced.

Sequencing libraries for TCR beta were prepared with iRepertoire HTBI primers and Arm-PCR of CDR3 regions. TCRdb recomputed calls from the multiplex PCR reads with MiXCR, one row per CDR3 protein. This repertoire shows 450,000 to 650,000 distinct CDR3 sequences, about 16% found once; its top ten account for approximately 25%. V shed 0 bases and J 0 bases; nucleotides not matched to a gene: 13. The CDR3 totals 19 residues. CDR1 is LGHNT and CDR2 is FRNRAP in the germline V gene. The same data also contributed to another study, on T cells in Graves' hyperthyroidism and ophthalmopathy. Per that paper: Model predictions of ophthalmopathy came a median about 6.3 months before onset.

The rearrangement uses TRBV12-5 and TRBJ1-2; 7 bases fit TRBD1. The sequences come from peripheral blood mononuclear cells (PBMCs), collected at new diagnosis, from a patient treated with antithyroid drugs. The receptor was derived from a woman between 40 and 65 years old with Graves disease. The CDR3 nucleotides are TGTGCTAGTGGTTTGGTACTTAGTGGGACAGAGAAAGCTAACTATGGCTACACCTTC. Its translation: CASGLVLSGTEKANYGYTF. Full variable domain (outside the CDR3, taken from reference TRBV12-5 and TRBJ1-2): DARVTQTPRHKVTEMGQEVTMRCQPILGHNTVFWYRQTMMQGLELLAYFRNRAPLDDSGMPKDRFSAEMPDATLATLKIQPSEPRDSAVYFCASGLVLSGTEKANYGYTFGSGTRLTVV.